This T cell receptor (beta chain) stems from a study of CD8+CD57+ T cells in acquired aplastic anemia. CDR3 and TCR beta VDJ profiling relied on genomic DNA as the template. TCRdb processed the reads anew with MiXCR; each CDR3 protein has one entry. Of about 270,000 distinct CDR3 sequences detected, around 60% appear once; the ten largest clones hold 6.5% to 10%. Germline-derived CDR1 and CDR2 are KGHDR and SFDVKD. V lost 3 bases and J lost 3, with 14 bases in between. CDR3 length: 15 residues. This TCR was recovered from a human donor with severe aplastic anemia or a healthy control (not recorded which). Input material: sorted CD4+, CD8+, or CD8+CD57+ T cells (not recorded which) from PBMCs. V and J are TRBV24-1 and TRBJ2-7; D uncertain. The chain's CDR3 is CATSDALVSVYEQYF. The CDR3 DNA follows: TGTGCCACCAGTGATGCCCTCGTCAGTGTCTACGAGCAGTACTTC.